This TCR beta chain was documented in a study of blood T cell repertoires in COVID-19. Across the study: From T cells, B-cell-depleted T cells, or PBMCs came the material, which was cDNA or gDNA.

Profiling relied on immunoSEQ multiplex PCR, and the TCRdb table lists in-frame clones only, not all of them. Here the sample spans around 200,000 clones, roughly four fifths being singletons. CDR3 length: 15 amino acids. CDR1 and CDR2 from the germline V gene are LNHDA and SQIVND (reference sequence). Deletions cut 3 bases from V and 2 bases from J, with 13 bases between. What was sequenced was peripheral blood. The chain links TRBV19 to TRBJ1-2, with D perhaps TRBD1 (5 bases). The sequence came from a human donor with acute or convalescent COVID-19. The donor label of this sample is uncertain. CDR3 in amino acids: CASSIRTRTNYGYTF. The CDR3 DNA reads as TGTGCCAGTAGTATTAGGACAAGGACAAACTATGGCTACACCTTC.